This T cell receptor (beta chain) is from a study of T cells in Graves' hyperthyroidism and ophthalmopathy. General observations from the study: In blood, most of the thyroid clonotypes expanded above 0.001 were also present. Ophthalmopathy was separated from stable hyperthyroidism by a 13 V-J model.

Amplification targeted TCR beta CDR3 regions from RNA transcripts. The primer set for the first-round RT-PCR of the TCR CDR3 was HTBI. One entry per CDR3 protein results from TCRdb running MiXCR on the multiplex PCR reads. The table shows over 500,000 distinct CDR3 sequences, with about 46% occurring only once. This CDR3 is 13 amino acids long. V was trimmed by 5 bases and J by 6 bases, leaving 17 bases between them. The germline V gene encodes CDR1 DFQATT and CDR2 SNEGSKA (reference sequence). In the case of this clonotype: Its target is unknown.

The sample consisted of peripheral blood or thyroid tissue (not recorded which). The TCR was taken from an adult woman with Graves' disease, either hyperthyroidism or ophthalmopathy (not recorded which). V is TRBV20-1 and J is TRBJ2-7; D possibly uses TRBD1 or TRBD2 (5 bases each). The CDR3 protein is CSASRDPISEQYF. The CDR3 DNA reads TGCAGTGCTTCACGGGACCCCATCAGCGAGCAGTACTTC.